This entry lists 26 T cell receptor beta chains sequenced from one sample in a study of monozygotic twins with inflammatory bowel disease. TCRdb re-called the 5' RACE reads and gives one entry per CDR3 protein, without DNA. Here the sample table reports 110,000 to 150,000 distinct CDR3 sequences. Sequencing was carried out using blood. The receptors originated from a human donor with ulcerative colitis or Crohn's disease, or a healthy co-twin of an affected twin (not recorded which).

The chain is built from TRBV18 and TRBJ1-6. CDR3 length equals 19 residues. Looked up from germline, CDR1 is KGHSH and CDR2 is LQKENI. The CDR3 protein is CSSSPPRRGPQGRESPLHF.

The chain employs TRBV24-1 and TRBJ2-3; TCRdb's D gene call, TRBD1, goes unchecked for lack of DNA. The germline gives CDR1 KGHDR, CDR2 SFDVKD. The CDR3 contains 14 residues. This CDR3 is CATSDSRGSDTQYF.

V and J are TRBV20-1 and TRBJ2-1; TCRdb designates TRBD2, a call that cannot be tested without DNA. Germline-derived CDR1 and CDR2 are DFQATT and SNEGSKA (reference sequence). The CDR3 has 18 amino acids. This chain's CDR3 is CSARDPALGTSGYNEQFF.

The rearrangement uses TRBV5-1 and TRBJ2-7; the TCRdb D gene call, TRBD2, has no DNA to confirm it. The CDR3 runs 12 residues. The germline V gene encodes CDR1 SGHRS and CDR2 YFSETQ. This CDR3 is CASSLGRDEQYF.

The chain recombines TRBV28 with TRBJ1-1; TCRdb's D gene call, TRBD1, goes unchecked for lack of DNA. The CDR3 covers 16 residues. Per the germline V gene, CDR1 is MDHEN and CDR2 is SYDVKM. CDR3 in amino acids: CASSLDLQGFDTEAFF.

The chain has TRBV19 and TRBJ2-7; absent DNA, TCRdb's TRBD1 call cannot be checked. Germline assignment: CDR1 LNHDA and CDR2 SQIVND (reference sequence). The CDR3 runs to 16 residues. CDR3 sequence reads: CASSGESGGASYEQYF.

The CDR3 is CASSLYPGNYGYTF. The chain couples TRBV28 to TRBJ1-2; TCRdb's D call of TRBD1 is untestable without DNA. Germline V gene data show CDR1 as MDHEN and CDR2 as SYDVKM. The CDR3 runs 14 residues.

J is TRBJ2-7 and V is TRBV27; TCRdb proposes TRBD2, but this gene call is untestable without DNA. Looked up from germline, CDR1 is MNHEY and CDR2 is SMNVEV (reference sequence). CDR3 size: 15 residues. The CDR3 region is CASSPLTSGRHEQYF.

The rearrangement uses TRBV7-2 and TRBJ1-5; no DNA is available, so the TRBD1 call from TCRdb remains unchecked. Germline loops: CDR1 SGHTA, CDR2 FQGNSA. CDR3 length: 16 amino acids. The CDR3 is CASSLGSGQFNQPQHF.

CDR3 sequence: CASSPDLRGAAYEQYF. The genes are TRBV4-3 and TRBJ2-7; TCRdb's D call of TRBD1 is untestable without DNA. Per the germline V gene, CDR1 is LGHNA and CDR2 is YSLEER. The CDR3 spans 16 residues.

The chain joins TRBV27 to TRBJ2-7; TCRdb outputs TRBD1, but without DNA this stays unchecked. The CDR3 extends over 15 amino acids. Germline V gives CDR1 MNHEY, CDR2 SMNVEV (reference sequence). CDR3 residues: CASSPSGDRFYEQYF.

This rearrangement joins TRBV12-3 or TRBV12-4 to TRBJ1-1; TCRdb reports TRBD1, a call that lacks DNA to check it against. The CDR3 runs 14 residues. CDR3 sequence reads: CASRNGGGRTEAFF.

The V and J genes are TRBV27 and TRBJ2-7; TCRdb names TRBD1, which stays unverified in the absence of DNA. The germline V gene has CDR1 MNHEY and CDR2 SMNVEV (reference sequence). The CDR3 consists of 15 residues. The CDR3 protein is CASSAGTGNFYEQYF.

This chain links TRBV12-3 or TRBV12-4 with TRBJ1-1; TCRdb outputs TRBD1, but without DNA this stays unchecked. This CDR3 is built from 14 residues. The CDR3 sequence: CASSLARGAGEAFF.

V usage is TRBV7-3 and J usage is TRBJ2-7. Germline V CDR1 and CDR2: SGHTA, FQGTGA. The CDR3 runs 15 residues. This CDR3 reads CASSLSGGNSYEQYF.

This chain connects TRBV12-3 or TRBV12-4 to TRBJ1-2; no DNA is available, so the TRBD1 call from TCRdb remains unchecked. The CDR3 length is 14 residues. This CDR3 reads CASSLTWGNYGYTF.

CDR3 in amino acids: CASSAQTGSNYGYTF. V gene TRBV11-2 combines with J gene TRBJ1-2; checking the TCRdb D call of TRBD1 is not possible without DNA. Germline assignment: CDR1 SGHAT and CDR2 FQNNGV. This CDR3 is 15 amino acids long.

The chain has TRBV11-2 and TRBJ2-3; lacking DNA, the TRBD2 call made by TCRdb goes unchecked. The CDR3 has 17 amino acids. Per the germline V gene, CDR1 is SGHAT and CDR2 is FQNNGV. CDR3 region: CASSFYLGLAGADTQYF.

The rearrangement joins TRBV27 to TRBJ1-1; TCRdb picks TRBD1, but there is no DNA to check that call. The CDR3 contains 14 residues. Germline CDR1 reads MNHEY; CDR2 reads SMNVEV (reference sequence). Here the CDR3 reads CASSHRGWSTEAFF.

The chain employs TRBV7-3 and TRBJ1-2; the D gene TCRdb calls, TRBD1, cannot be checked with no DNA. This CDR3 contains 13 residues. Germline loops: CDR1 SGHTA, CDR2 FQGTGA. The CDR3 loop is CASSPRGNDAYTF.

V usage is TRBV19 and J usage is TRBJ1-1. In germline, CDR1 is LNHDA, CDR2 SQIVND (reference sequence). The CDR3 sequence is 15 residues long. The CDR3 here is CASSIPAGMNTEAFF.

The chain is built from TRBV28 and TRBJ2-7; no DNA is available, so the TRBD1 call from TCRdb remains unchecked. Germline V lookup: CDR1 MDHEN, CDR2 SYDVKM. The CDR3 loop spans 15 amino acids. Here the CDR3 reads CASSSGGFSSYEQYF.

This chain connects TRBV5-5 to TRBJ1-5; TCRdb's D call of TRBD1 is untestable without DNA. Germline CDR1 is SGHKS and CDR2 is YYEKEE (reference sequence). CDR3 length: 15 amino acids. The CDR3 here is CASTPRPNSNQPQHF.

The chain joins TRBV5-1 to TRBJ2-1. This CDR3 region has 15 residues. Germline values: CDR1 SGHRS, CDR2 YFSETQ. CDR3 amino acids: CASSLALSSYNEQFF. Supplemented by reference TRBV5-1 and TRBJ2-1, the full variable domain reads KAGVTQTPRYLIKTRGQQVTLSCSPISGHRSVSWYQQTPGQGLQFLFEYFSETQRNKGNFPGRFSGRQFSNSRSEMNVSTLELGDSALYLCASSLALSSYNEQFFGPGTRLTVL.

V gene TRBV11-2 combines with J gene TRBJ2-1; there is no DNA to check the TCRdb D call of TRBD2. Germline V gives CDR1 SGHAT, CDR2 FQNNGV. This CDR3 region has 11 residues. Here the CDR3 reads CAGPMASGGFF.

The rearrangement joins TRBV7-8 to TRBJ2-6; TCRdb lists TRBD2, though no DNA is available to test this call. From germline, CDR1 is SGHVS and CDR2 FQNEAQ. This CDR3 contains 17 residues. The CDR3 loop is CASSLGGFRSGANVLTF.